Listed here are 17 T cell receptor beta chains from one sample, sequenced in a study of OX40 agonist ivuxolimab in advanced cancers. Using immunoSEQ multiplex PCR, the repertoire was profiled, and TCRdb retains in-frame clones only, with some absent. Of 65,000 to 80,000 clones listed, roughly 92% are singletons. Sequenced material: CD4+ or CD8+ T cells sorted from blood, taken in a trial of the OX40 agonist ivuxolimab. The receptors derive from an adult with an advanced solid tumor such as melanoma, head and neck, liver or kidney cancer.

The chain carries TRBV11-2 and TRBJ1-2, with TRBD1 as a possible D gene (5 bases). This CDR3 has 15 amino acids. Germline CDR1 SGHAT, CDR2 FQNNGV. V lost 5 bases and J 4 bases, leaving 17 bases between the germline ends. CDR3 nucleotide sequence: TGTGCCAGCAGCCTCTGGGGGGTTACGGGCTATGGCTACACCTTC. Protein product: CASSLWGVTGYGYTF.

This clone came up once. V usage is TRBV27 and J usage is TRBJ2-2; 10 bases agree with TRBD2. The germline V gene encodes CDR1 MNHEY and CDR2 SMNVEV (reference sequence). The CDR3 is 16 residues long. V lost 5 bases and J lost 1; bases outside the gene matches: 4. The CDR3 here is CASSTLAGVNTGELFF. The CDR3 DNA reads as TGTGCCAGCAGTACCCTAGCGGGGGTGAACACCGGGGAGCTGTTTTTT.

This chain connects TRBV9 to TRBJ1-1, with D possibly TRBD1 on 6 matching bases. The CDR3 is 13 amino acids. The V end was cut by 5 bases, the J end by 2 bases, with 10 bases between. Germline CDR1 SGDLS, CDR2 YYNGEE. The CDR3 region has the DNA TGTGCCAGCAGTACAGGGACTAACACTGAAGCTTTCTTT. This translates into CASSTGTNTEAFF.

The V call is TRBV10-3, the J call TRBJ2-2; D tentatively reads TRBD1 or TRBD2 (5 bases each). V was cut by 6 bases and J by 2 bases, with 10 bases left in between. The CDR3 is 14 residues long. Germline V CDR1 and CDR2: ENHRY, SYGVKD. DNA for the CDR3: TGTGCCATCAGGGGGGACGGTAACACCGGGGAGCTGTTTTTT. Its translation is CAIRGDGNTGELFF.

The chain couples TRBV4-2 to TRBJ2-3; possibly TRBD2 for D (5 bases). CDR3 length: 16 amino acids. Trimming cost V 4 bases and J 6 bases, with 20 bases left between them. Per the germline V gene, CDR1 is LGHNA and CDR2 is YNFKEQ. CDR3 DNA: TGTGCCAGCAGCCTGGAGACTACATTCGGTGGCGATACGCAGTATTTT. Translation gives CASSLETTFGGDTQYF.

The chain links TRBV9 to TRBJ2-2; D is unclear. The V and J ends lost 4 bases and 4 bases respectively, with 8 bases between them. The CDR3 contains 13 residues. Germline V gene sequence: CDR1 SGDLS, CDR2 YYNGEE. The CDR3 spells CASSSTLTGELFF. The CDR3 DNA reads TGTGCCAGCAGCTCCACCCTCACCGGGGAGCTGTTTTTT.

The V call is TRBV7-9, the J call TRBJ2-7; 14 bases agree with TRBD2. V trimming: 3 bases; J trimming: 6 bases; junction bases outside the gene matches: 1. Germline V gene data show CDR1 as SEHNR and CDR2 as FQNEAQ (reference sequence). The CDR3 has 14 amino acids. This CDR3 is CASSFGLAGGEQYF. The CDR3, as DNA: TGTGCCAGCAGCTTCGGACTAGCGGGAGGCGAGCAGTACTTC.

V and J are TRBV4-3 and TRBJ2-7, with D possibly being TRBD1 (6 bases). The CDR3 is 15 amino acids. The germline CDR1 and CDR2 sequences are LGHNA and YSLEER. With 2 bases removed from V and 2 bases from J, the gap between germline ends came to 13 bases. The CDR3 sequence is CASSQSTGPAYEQYF. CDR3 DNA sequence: TGCGCCAGCAGCCAATCTACAGGGCCAGCCTACGAGCAGTACTTC.

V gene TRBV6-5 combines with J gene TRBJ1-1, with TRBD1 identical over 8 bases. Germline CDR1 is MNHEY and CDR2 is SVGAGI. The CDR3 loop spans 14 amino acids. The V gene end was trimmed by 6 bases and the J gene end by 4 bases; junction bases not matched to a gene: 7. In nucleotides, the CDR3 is TGTGCCAGCAGAGAGACAGGGGTAGTCACTGAAGCTTTCTTT. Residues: CASRETGVVTEAFF.

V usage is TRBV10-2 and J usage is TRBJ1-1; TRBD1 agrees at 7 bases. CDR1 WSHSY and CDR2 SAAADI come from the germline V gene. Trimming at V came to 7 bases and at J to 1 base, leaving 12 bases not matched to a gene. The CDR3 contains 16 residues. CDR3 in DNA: TGCGCCAGCAATAAGCAGGGGGAGGGTCGGAACACTGAAGCTTTCTTT. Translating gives CASNKQGEGRNTEAFF.

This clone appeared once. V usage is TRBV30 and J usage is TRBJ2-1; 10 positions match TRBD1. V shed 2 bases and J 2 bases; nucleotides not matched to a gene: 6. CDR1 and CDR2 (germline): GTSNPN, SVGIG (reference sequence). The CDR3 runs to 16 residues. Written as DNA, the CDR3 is TGTGCCTGGAGTACCCGGACAGGGGGAACCTACAATGAGCAGTTCTTC. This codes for CAWSTRTGGTYNEQFF.

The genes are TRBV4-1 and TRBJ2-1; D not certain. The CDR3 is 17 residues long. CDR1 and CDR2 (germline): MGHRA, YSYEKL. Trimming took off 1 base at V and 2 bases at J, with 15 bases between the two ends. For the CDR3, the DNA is TGCGCCAGCAGCCAAGTATGGCCAGATTCCACCTACAATGAGCAGTTCTTC. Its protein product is CASSQVWPDSTYNEQFF.

Here the CDR3 reads CASSEGTGTFSFF. DNA of the CDR3: TGTGCCAGCAGTGAGGGGACAGGAACCTTCTCTTTCTTT. The V and J genes are TRBV6-5 and TRBJ1-1; 8 nucleotides agree with TRBD1. V shed 5 bases and J 12 bases; nucleotides not matched to a gene: 11. The CDR3 totals 13 residues. Per the germline V gene, CDR1 is MNHEY and CDR2 is SVGAGI.

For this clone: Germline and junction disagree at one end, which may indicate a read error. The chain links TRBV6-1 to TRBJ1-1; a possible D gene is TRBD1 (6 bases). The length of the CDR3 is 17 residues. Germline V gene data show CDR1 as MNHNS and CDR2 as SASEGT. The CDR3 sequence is CAISETPAEGGATEAFF. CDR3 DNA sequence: TGTGCCATCAGTGAGACGCCCGCGGAGGGGGGGGCCACTGAAGCTTTCTTT.

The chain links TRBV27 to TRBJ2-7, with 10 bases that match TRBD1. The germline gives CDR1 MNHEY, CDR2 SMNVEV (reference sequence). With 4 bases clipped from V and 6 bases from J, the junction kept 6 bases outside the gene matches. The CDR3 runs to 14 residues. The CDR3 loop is CASSYGTGVTEQYF. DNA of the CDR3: TGTGCCAGCAGTTACGGGACAGGGGTCACCGAGCAGTACTTC.

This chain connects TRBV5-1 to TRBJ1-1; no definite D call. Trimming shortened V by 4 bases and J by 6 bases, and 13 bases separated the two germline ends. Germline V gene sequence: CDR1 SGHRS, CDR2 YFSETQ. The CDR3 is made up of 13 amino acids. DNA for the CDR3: TGCGCCAGCAGCGGTGGCGGGTATGCTGAAGCTTTCTTT. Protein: CASSGGGYAEAFF.

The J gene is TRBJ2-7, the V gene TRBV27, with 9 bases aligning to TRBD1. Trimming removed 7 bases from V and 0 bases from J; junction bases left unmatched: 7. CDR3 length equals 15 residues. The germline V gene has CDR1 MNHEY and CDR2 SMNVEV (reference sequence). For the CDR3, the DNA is TGTGCCAGCAAGTTTATGGGACAGGGCTCCTACGAGCAGTACTTC. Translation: CASKFMGQGSYEQYF.